The sequence of this T cell receptor beta chain was determined in a study of graft-versus-host responses after intestinal transplantation. The table came from immunoSEQ multiplex PCR; TCRdb's copy has only in-frame clones and leaves some out. Of 62,000 or so clones listed, about 90% are singletons. The CDR3 has 14 amino acids. Trimming cost V 1 base and J 0 bases, with 7 bases left between them. Germline lookup yields CDR1 MNHNS and CDR2 SASEGT. This clone was recorded once. The chain uses TRBV6-1 and TRBJ2-7, with D uncertain. The sample in question was PBMCs, obtained 26 days after transplant. The TCR originated in a human patient who received an intestinal transplant, so some T cells may come from the graft donor. CDR3 protein: CASSEGWSSYEQYV. CDR3 DNA sequence: TGTGCCAGCAGTGAAGGATGGAGCTCCTACGAGCAGTACGTC.